Given below is one TCR beta chain in context. This specimen comes from a study of T cell changes during pregnancy in multiple sclerosis. Clones were read by immunoSEQ multiplex PCR, and TCRdb kept only the in-frame ones, dropping some. This sample has under 110,000 clones, with 85% to 95% found just once. Germline CDR1 is SGDLS and CDR2 is YYNGEE. Trimming stripped 4 bases from V and 7 bases from J, with 24 bases between. The CDR3 is 17 amino acids. V usage is TRBV9 and J usage is TRBJ2-1, with D maybe TRBD1 (6 bases). This TCR came from a female donor with multiple sclerosis, enrolled in a pregnancy study. This sample comprised peripheral blood, obtained after pregnancy. The CDR3 DNA reads as TGTGCCAGCAGCATTCGGACGACAGGCTGGGGGTTTAATGAGCAGTTCTTC. The encoded protein is CASSIRTTGWGFNEQFF.